This T cell receptor (beta chain) was captured by sequencing in a study of CD8+ T cells in alopecia areata. At the level of the study: Tofacitinib administration persisted for 6 to 18 months, succeeded by 6 months off drug.

The treatment was: oral pan-JAK inhibitor, 5-10 mg twice daily. Extracted RNA was reverse transcribed, and the resulting cDNA served as sequencing template. Profiling relied on immunoSEQ multiplex PCR, and the TCRdb table lists in-frame clones only, not all of them. The sample lists around 290,000 clones, 55% to 70% occurring once. This CDR3 contains 20 residues. The V segment lost 1 base and the J segment 1 base; nucleotides outside the gene matches: 15. The germline gives CDR1 MGHRA, CDR2 YSYEKL. Sequenced here: CD4+ T cells sorted from blood, sampled at week 24, from a patient treated with tofacitinib. The chain uses TRBV4-1 and TRBJ2-5; TRBD2 matches at 10 bases. This TCR was sampled from a human donor with alopecia areata. CDR3 coding DNA: TGCGCCAGCAGCCAAGGGGGCCGTTGGAGCGGGGGGGCCCTCCAAGAGACCCAGTACTTC. It yields the protein CASSQGGRWSGGALQETQYF.